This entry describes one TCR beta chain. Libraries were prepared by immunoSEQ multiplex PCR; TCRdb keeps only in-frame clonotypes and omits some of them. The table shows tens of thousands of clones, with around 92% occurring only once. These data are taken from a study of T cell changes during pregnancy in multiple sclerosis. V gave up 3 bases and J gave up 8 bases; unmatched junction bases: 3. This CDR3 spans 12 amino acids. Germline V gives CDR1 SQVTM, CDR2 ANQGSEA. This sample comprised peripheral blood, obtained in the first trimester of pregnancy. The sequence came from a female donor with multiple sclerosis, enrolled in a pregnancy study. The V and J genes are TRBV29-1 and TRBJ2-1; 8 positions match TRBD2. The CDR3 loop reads CSVDSGSDEQFF. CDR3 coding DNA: TGCAGCGTTGACAGCGGGAGCGATGAGCAGTTCTTC.